The T cell receptor (beta chain) described here comes from a study of shared T cell receptors in the human thymus. Measured with immunoSEQ multiplex PCR; TCRdb has only the in-frame clones, and not every one. This sample has approximately 400,000 clones, with approximately 95% found just once. Germline CDR1 WNHNN, CDR2 SYGVQD (reference sequence). Trimming at V came to 6 bases and at J to 1 base, leaving 8 bases not matched to a gene. This CDR3 comprises 15 residues. The V and J genes are TRBV10-1 and TRBJ2-7; 8 nucleotides agree with TRBD1. Material: thymocytes. This clonotype was sampled from a human donor. This CDR3 is CASSSPGQGSYEQYF. CDR3 DNA: TGCGCCAGCAGCAGCCCAGGACAGGGATCCTACGAGCAGTACTTC.